Listed below are T cell receptor beta chains from one sample, sequenced in a study of CD8+CD57+ T cells in acquired aplastic anemia. TCRdb ran MiXCR on the reads and lists one entry per CDR3 protein. The sample carries a few hundred thousand distinct CDR3 sequences, approximately 57% recorded once. The sequenced sample consisted of sorted CD4+, CD8+, or CD8+CD57+ T cells (not recorded which) from PBMCs. These receptors all stem from a human donor with severe aplastic anemia or a healthy control (not recorded which). Both conserved end residues are part of each CDR3.

v_call: TRBV20-1
j_call: TRBJ2-5
cdr3_aa: CSAYQLAGGETQYF

v_call: TRBV6-2/TRBV6-3
j_call: TRBJ2-7
cdr3_aa: CASSRTGMAHEQYF

v_call: TRBV9
j_call: TRBJ1-4
cdr3_aa: CASSGRGLSGKLFF

v_call: TRBV19
j_call: TRBJ1-2
cdr3_aa: CASRLGQGGYTF

v_call: TRBV30
j_call: TRBJ2-7
cdr3_aa: CAWRPWSGRYHEQCF

v_call: TRBV29-1
j_call: TRBJ2-1
cdr3_aa: CSGTGQRKDEQFF

v_call: TRBV7-9
j_call: TRBJ1-1
cdr3_aa: CASSPLGGTSSEAFF

v_call: TRBV6-5
j_call: TRBJ2-5
cdr3_aa: CASSYPGLATQYF

v_call: TRBV20-1
j_call: TRBJ1-2
cdr3_aa: CSARDQRNPNYGYTF

v_call: TRBV15
j_call: TRBJ2-7
cdr3_aa: CATSGRGTSYEQYF

v_call: TRBV7-4
j_call: TRBJ1-1
cdr3_aa: CASSSNRNNRGTEAFF

v_call: TRBV11-3
j_call: TRBJ1-4
cdr3_aa: CASNLDRSREKLFF

v_call: TRBV6-5
j_call: TRBJ2-3
cdr3_aa: CASSYQPVGWSTDTQYF